Here is one T cell receptor beta chain with its context. Other DNA sequences in the sample encode the same CDR3. The data were produced by immunoSEQ multiplex PCR, yet TCRdb's version contains in-frame clones alone and is incomplete. The sample consists of about 160,000 clones, around 90% of them appearing once. This specimen belongs to a study of control samples from healthy donors and cancer patients. Germline V CDR1 and CDR2: LGHDT, YNNKEL (reference sequence). This CDR3 is built from 11 residues. The V and J ends lost 3 bases and 8 bases respectively, with 7 bases between them. The chain employs TRBV3-1 (or the pseudogene TRBV3-2) and TRBJ1-2, with D unclear. The sequenced sample consisted of blood. The sequence was obtained from a man between 25 and 39 years old in good health. CDR3 nucleotide sequence: TGTGCCAGCAGCCAGGGAGGCGGCTACACCTTC. It is translated as CASSQGGGYTF.